The 21 T cell receptor beta chains presented below share a single source sample, sequenced in a study of CD8 T cells in ankylosing spondylitis. MiXCR, applied by TCRdb to the 5' RACE reads, yields one record per CDR3 protein. The sample yields over 130,000 distinct CDR3 sequences, under 55% seen once. Material for sequencing was synovial fluid, either unsorted or a sorted T cell fraction (not recorded which). The receptors shown here come from a male donor with ankylosing spondylitis.

This clonotype was seen a few times. The chain joins TRBV29-1 to TRBJ2-1; 13 nucleotides match TRBD2. CDR3 size: 17 residues. V lost 2 bases, J lost 6 bases, and 10 bases stayed unmatched. Germline values: CDR1 SQVTM, CDR2 ANQGSEA. The DNA of the CDR3 is TGCAGCGTTGAACTGATCACTAGCGGGAGGGCCATCAATGAGCAGTTCTTC. Protein: CSVELITSGRAINEQFF.

V gene TRBV20-1 combines with J gene TRBJ2-1; 11 nucleotides agree with TRBD2. The J segment lost 3 bases and the V segment lost 0 bases, leaving 7 bases of the junction unmatched. Germline V gene lookup returns CDR1 DFQATT and CDR2 SNEGSKA (reference sequence). CDR3 length: 17 residues. The CDR3 here is CSARDPGSGRVYNEQFF. The CDR3 nucleotides are TGCAGTGCTAGAGACCCCGGTAGCGGGAGGGTCTACAATGAGCAGTTCTTC.

This clonotype was seen only a few times. V gene TRBV27 combines with J gene TRBJ2-2; D is undetermined. The germline V gene has CDR1 MNHEY and CDR2 SMNVEV (reference sequence). The length of the CDR3 is 13 residues. Trimming left V 6 bases short and J 6 bases short, with 11 bases between. The CDR3 DNA follows: TGTGCCAGCAGCCCAATGGTCCCCGGGGAGCTGTTTTTT. Its protein is CASSPMVPGELFF.

The chain couples TRBV20-1 to TRBJ1-1; D is undetermined. This CDR3 is 12 amino acids long. Germline V gene data show CDR1 as DFQATT and CDR2 as SNEGSKA (reference sequence). The V gene lost 5 bases and the J gene lost 3 bases, with 10 bases spanning the gap. The DNA of the CDR3 is TGCAGTGCTCGTGCTCTGGACACTGAAGCTTTCTTT. Its protein product is CSARALDTEAFF.

V and J are TRBV13 and TRBJ2-1; D could derive from TRBD1 or TRBD2 (5 bases each). Germline V gene lookup returns CDR1 PRHDT and CDR2 FYEKMQ (reference sequence). Trimming took 2 bases from V and 2 from J, leaving 10 bases between them. This CDR3 region has 15 residues. The CDR3 nucleotides are TGTGCCAGCAGCTTATTTGTGGGACCCTACAATGAGCAGTTCTTC. Its protein is CASSLFVGPYNEQFF.

This sequence joins TRBV20-1 and TRBJ1-4; no clear D gene. The CDR3 is 14 residues long. Trimming cost V 2 bases and J 4 bases, with 11 bases left between them. In germline, CDR1 is DFQATT, CDR2 SNEGSKA (reference sequence). CDR3 in DNA: TGCAGTGCTAGAATCCGGGAATTTAATGAAAAACTGTTTTTT. The encoded protein is CSARIREFNEKLFF.

The gene calls are TRBV6-2 or TRBV6-3 and TRBJ2-3, with TRBD2 identical over 12 bases. This CDR3 comprises 16 residues. The trim removed 2 bases at V and 5 bases at J, leaving 5 bases unmatched. Looked up from germline, CDR1 is MNHEY and CDR2 is SVGEGT. The CDR3 spells CASSYQLAGGEDTQYF. As DNA, the CDR3 is TGTGCCAGCAGTTACCAACTAGCGGGAGGCGAAGATACGCAGTATTTT.

The rearrangement links TRBV20-1 to TRBJ1-1; perhaps TRBD1 as D (5 bases). This CDR3 comprises 14 residues. V lost 3 bases and J 0 bases, leaving 11 bases between the germline ends. CDR1 and CDR2 from the germline V gene are DFQATT and SNEGSKA (reference sequence). The CDR3 DNA is TGCAGTGCTAGTGTCCCAGGGATGAACACTGAAGCTTTCTTT. Its protein is CSASVPGMNTEAFF.

V and J are TRBV12-3 or TRBV12-4 and TRBJ2-1; D is unclear. The V end lost 8 bases, the J end lost 2 bases, and 16 bases lay between the germline ends. The CDR3 spans 15 residues. CDR3 in amino acids: CASGTQAAAYNEQFF. CDR3 coding DNA: TGTGCCAGCGGTACCCAAGCAGCCGCCTACAATGAGCAGTTCTTC.

This clonotype was picked up many times. V is TRBV28 and J is TRBJ1-6, with D unclear. Per the germline V gene, CDR1 is MDHEN and CDR2 is SYDVKM. This CDR3 is built from 15 residues. V was clipped by 4 bases and J by 5 bases, with 12 bases between them. The CDR3 DNA reads TGTGCCAGCAGTTCCCCCGCAGTTAATAATTCACCCCTCCACTTT. Encoded protein: CASSSPAVNNSPLHF.

For the CDR3, the DNA is TGTGCCAGCTCCCGGGACAGAGTTAATGAAAAACTGTTTTTT. This encodes CASSRDRVNEKLFF. The chain joins TRBV28 to TRBJ1-4; 7 nucleotides align to TRBD1. From germline, CDR1 is MDHEN and CDR2 SYDVKM. This CDR3 region has 14 residues. The ends lost 8 bases at V and 4 bases at J; junction bases unmatched: 7.

V gene TRBV20-1 combines with J gene TRBJ2-7; TRBD2 is a possible D gene (6 bases). This CDR3 is built from 14 residues. V gave up 0 bases and J gave up 3 bases, with 12 bases separating them. Germline V lookup: CDR1 DFQATT, CDR2 SNEGSKA (reference sequence). The CDR3 DNA reads as TGCAGTGCTAGAGAAATGGCGGGATACTACGAGCAGTACTTC. Encoded protein: CSAREMAGYYEQYF.

This clonotype was seen once. The chain has TRBV18 and TRBJ2-3; 8 nucleotides line up with TRBD1. This CDR3 is 17 amino acids long. V lost 6 bases to trimming and J lost 2 bases; unmatched junction nucleotides: 13. Germline assignment: CDR1 KGHSH and CDR2 LQKENI. The chain's CDR3 is CASSHPRRTGYTDTQYF. Here the CDR3 DNA reads TGTGCCAGCTCTCACCCTCGCCGGACAGGGTACACAGATACGCAGTATTTT.

This rearrangement joins TRBV28 to TRBJ2-1; the D gene is possibly TRBD2 (6 bases). In germline, CDR1 is MDHEN, CDR2 SYDVKM. The CDR3 sequence is 19 residues long. The V end was cut by 5 bases, the J end by 6 bases, with 29 bases between. The DNA for the CDR3 is TGTGCCAGCAGTCGTCGCCAGCGGAATAGCGGACCTTCTTCCAATGAGCAGTTCTTC. Protein product: CASSRRQRNSGPSSNEQFF.

The chain combines TRBV20-1 with TRBJ1-2, with no clear D. The germline V gene has CDR1 DFQATT and CDR2 SNEGSKA (reference sequence). V dropped 5 bases and J dropped 5 bases, with 9 bases sitting between them. CDR3 length: 11 residues. CDR3: CSARFQYGYTF. The CDR3 DNA follows: TGCAGTGCTCGGTTCCAATATGGCTACACCTTC.

This clonotype was picked up many times. The rearrangement uses TRBV7-2 and TRBJ2-1, with TRBD2 identical over 10 bases. After removal of 0 bases from V and 8 bases from J, the junction contained 7 bases not matched to a gene. This CDR3 has 16 residues. CDR1 and CDR2 (germline): SGHTA, FQGNSA. CDR3 loop: CASSLALAGEGDEQFF. The CDR3 DNA sequence: TGTGCCAGCAGCTTAGCCCTAGCGGGGGAAGGCGATGAGCAGTTCTTC.

This clonotype showed up many times. This sequence joins TRBV7-3 and TRBJ2-5; tentatively, D is TRBD2 (5 bases). With 4 bases removed from V and 3 bases from J, the gap between germline ends came to 9 bases. The CDR3 is 13 amino acids. Germline V gene lookup returns CDR1 SGHTA and CDR2 FQGTGA. The CDR3 sequence is CASSSGLEETQYF. CDR3 in DNA: TGTGCCAGCAGCTCCGGACTCGAAGAGACCCAGTACTTC.

The CDR3 sequence: CASSHRVAGAYEQYF. DNA for the CDR3: TGCGCCAGCAGCCATCGGGTAGCGGGAGCGTACGAGCAGTACTTC. The chain is built from TRBV4-1 and TRBJ2-7; 9 positions agree with TRBD2. Germline CDR1 MGHRA, CDR2 YSYEKL. The J segment lost 4 bases and the V segment lost 3 bases, leaving 7 bases of the junction unmatched. The CDR3 contains 15 residues.

The chain joins TRBV28 to TRBJ2-7, with D perhaps given as TRBD1 or TRBD2 (6 bases each). CDR3 length equals 14 residues. CDR1 is MDHEN and CDR2 is SYDVKM in the germline V gene. The V end was cut by 5 bases, the J end by 4 bases, with 15 bases between. The CDR3 region has the DNA TGTGCCAGCAGTCTCCGGGGGCAGACGTACGAGCAGTACTTC. The encoded protein is CASSLRGQTYEQYF.

This chain joins TRBV5-6 and TRBJ1-2; D gene uncertain. V shed 0 bases and J shed 8 bases, with 8 bases lying between them. CDR1 and CDR2 from the germline V gene are SGHDT and YYEEEE. This CDR3 region has 12 residues. CDR3 residues: CASSLAIWGYTF. CDR3 bases: TGTGCCAGCAGCTTGGCCATCTGGGGCTACACCTTC.

J is TRBJ2-2 and V is TRBV11-1; the D gene is possibly TRBD2 (5 bases). CDR1 is SGHAT and CDR2 is FQDESV in the germline V gene (reference sequence). The CDR3 has 19 residues. Trimming left V 3 bases short and J 2 bases short, with 22 bases between. This CDR3 reads CASSLLWTASNLNTGELFF. The CDR3 region has the DNA TGTGCCAGCAGCTTGTTGTGGACTGCCTCCAACCTCAACACCGGGGAGCTGTTTTTT.